One sample yielded the 29 T cell receptor beta chains listed below, sequenced in a study of cytomegalovirus exposure and HLA in healthy donors. Here immunoSEQ multiplex PCR was the method, and the copy in TCRdb shows in-frame clones only, minus some. The table has 55,000 to 70,000 clones, around nine tenths seen once. Source material: PBMCs. These receptors were taken from a woman aged 30 to 39 in good health and CMV-seronegative.

This chain uses TRBV19 with TRBJ2-1; D gene uncertain. The CDR3 spans 13 residues. Trimming left V 2 bases short and J 5 bases short, with 7 bases between. The germline CDR1 and CDR2 sequences are LNHDA and SQIVND (reference sequence). CDR3 bases: TGTGCCAGTAGTATATCTCTTAACAATGAGCAGTTCTTC. This encodes CASSISLNNEQFF.

The chain employs TRBV11-2 and TRBJ1-1, with D possibly matching TRBD1 (5 bases). This CDR3 is built from 14 residues. Between the trimmed V and J ends, which lost 3 bases and 5 bases, there was a span of 13 bases. Germline CDR1 reads SGHAT; CDR2 reads FQNNGV. The CDR3 coding sequence is TGTGCCAGCAGCTTTTCTCAGGGATGGACTGAAGCTTTCTTT. It is translated as CASSFSQGWTEAFF. Looking up the rest from reference TRBV11-2 and TRBJ1-1 gives the full variable domain: EAGVAQSPRYKIIEKRQSVAFWCNPISGHATLYWYQQILGQGPKLLIQFQNNGVVDDSQLPKDRFSAERLKGVDSTLKIQPAKLEDSAVYLCASSFSQGWTEAFFGQGTRLTVV.

This chain joins TRBV28 and TRBJ2-5; D possibly corresponds to TRBD2 (6 bases). Germline assignment: CDR1 MDHEN and CDR2 SYDVKM. The CDR3 length is 14 residues. Trimming stripped 8 bases from V and 0 bases from J, with 13 bases between. CDR3: CASAWGLYQETQYF. CDR3 in DNA: TGTGCCAGCGCTTGGGGACTTTACCAAGAGACCCAGTACTTC.

This clone has a single count. The chain carries TRBV4-2 and TRBJ2-1, with D unclear. The germline V and J ends were trimmed by 4 bases and 6 bases, with 7 bases remaining between them. Per germline, CDR1 LGHNA and CDR2 YNFKEQ. The CDR3 sequence is 12 residues long. The CDR3 sequence: CASSPEFNEQFF. Here the CDR3 DNA reads TGTGCCAGCAGCCCGGAGTTCAATGAGCAGTTCTTC.

V usage is TRBV19 and J usage is TRBJ2-4; possible D gene TRBD1, 7 bases. Trimming removed 8 bases at V and 3 bases at J, with 26 bases between. From germline, CDR1 is LNHDA and CDR2 SQIVND (reference sequence). CDR3 length equals 18 residues. The CDR3, as DNA: TGTGCCAGTGGACAGGACCTTTCTAGCGTGGGGGGCAAAAACATTCAGTACTTC. Amino acid sequence: CASGQDLSSVGGKNIQYF. The entire variable domain, with the rest obtained from reference TRBV19 and TRBJ2-4, is as follows: DGGITQSPKYLFRKEGQNVTLSCEQNLNHDAMYWYRQDPGQGLRLIYYSQIVNDFQKGDIAEGYSVSREKKESFPLTVTSAQKNPTAFYLCASGQDLSSVGGKNIQYFGAGTRLSVL.

In DNA, the CDR3 is TGTGCCAGCAGTACCCGACAGGCGCCAGGTGAGCAGTTCTTC. It specifies CASSTRQAPGEQFF. The rearrangement links TRBV27 to TRBJ2-1; TRBD1 might be the D (6 bases). Looked up from germline, CDR1 is MNHEY and CDR2 is SMNVEV (reference sequence). Trimming removed 5 bases from V and 9 bases from J, with 17 bases in between. This CDR3 is 14 amino acids long.

About this clone itself: One end of the junction fails to match germline, which may point to a read error. This chain links TRBV7-7 with TRBJ2-2; TRBD2 matches 11 bases. There are 16 residues in the CDR3. The germline CDR1 and CDR2 sequences are SSHAT and FNYEAQ (reference sequence). CDR3 loop: CASSALAGGNTGELFF. Written as DNA, the CDR3 is TGTGCTAGCAGCGCTCTAGCGGGAGGAAACACCGGGGAGCTGTTTTTT.

J is TRBJ2-3 and V is TRBV13; the D is unclear. The length of the CDR3 is 13 residues. Trimming removed 8 bases at V and 0 bases at J, with 9 bases between. CDR1 is PRHDT, CDR2 FYEKMQ, per germline (reference sequence). The CDR3 reads CASAPGSTDTQYF. DNA for the CDR3: TGTGCCAGCGCCCCCGGGAGCACAGATACGCAGTATTTT.

V is TRBV6-6 and J is TRBJ2-7; perhaps TRBD2 as D (5 bases). The V gene lost 1 base and the J gene lost 0 bases, with 10 bases spanning the gap. The germline V gene has CDR1 MNHNY and CDR2 SVGAGI (reference sequence). The CDR3 runs to 15 residues. The CDR3 nucleotides are TGTGCCAGCAGTTACTTGCCCGGGATCTCCTACGAGCAGTACTTC. This gives the protein CASSYLPGISYEQYF.

The chain uses TRBV12-5 and TRBJ2-5; no definite D call. This CDR3 contains 10 residues. From germline, CDR1 is LGHNT and CDR2 FRNRAP. V was cut by 7 bases and J by 4 bases, with 4 bases left in between. The CDR3 spells CASASETQYF. The CDR3, as DNA: TGTGCTAGTGCCTCAGAGACCCAGTACTTC.

This chain joins TRBV11-2 and TRBJ2-2, with 8 bases lining up with TRBD2. With V trimmed by 5 bases and J by 2 bases, 10 bases remained unmatched. The germline CDR1 and CDR2 sequences are SGHAT and FQNNGV. This CDR3 is built from 17 residues. The CDR3 region has the DNA TGTGCCAGCAGCCCTTGGGCGGGGACTAGTAACACCGGGGAGCTGTTTTTT. It encodes CASSPWAGTSNTGELFF.

The chain combines TRBV5-4 with TRBJ1-1, with D possibly matching TRBD1 (5 bases). V dropped 0 bases and J dropped 11 bases, with 20 bases sitting between them. CDR1 SGHNT and CDR2 YYREEE come from the germline V gene (reference sequence). This CDR3 is built from 15 residues. The CDR3 loop reads CASSLDSMEGRKAFF. CDR3 in DNA: TGTGCCAGCAGCTTGGATAGTATGGAGGGGCGTAAGGCTTTCTTT. Complete variable domain (other parts from reference TRBV5-4 and TRBJ1-1): ETGVTQSPTHLIKTRGQQVTLRCSSQSGHNTVSWYQQALGQGPQFIFQYYREEENGRGNFPPRFSGLQFPNYSSELNVNALELDDSALYLCASSLDSMEGRKAFFGQGTRLTVV.

The CDR3, as DNA: TGTGCCAGCAGACAAGGCGGCTATGGCTACACCTTC. Translated: CASRQGGYGYTF. V is TRBV7-2 and J is TRBJ1-2; D gene unclear. Trimming pared 6 bases from V and 4 bases from J, leaving 9 bases between. Germline V gene lookup returns CDR1 SGHTA and CDR2 FQGNSA. The CDR3 sequence is 12 residues long.

The V and J genes are TRBV5-1 and TRBJ2-1; perhaps TRBD2 as D (5 bases). CDR3 length: 14 residues. The germline V and J ends were trimmed by 5 bases and 0 bases, with 9 bases remaining between them. The V gene's germline CDR1 is SGHRS and CDR2 YFSETQ. DNA of the CDR3: TGCGCCAGCAGAGAGGGCCTCTCCTACAATGAGCAGTTCTTC. The encoded protein is CASREGLSYNEQFF.

The chain employs TRBV28 and TRBJ2-1, with D perhaps TRBD2 (6 bases). Per the germline V gene, CDR1 is MDHEN and CDR2 is SYDVKM. The CDR3 totals 14 residues. The V gene lost 6 bases and the J gene lost 9 bases, with 18 bases spanning the gap. CDR3 region: CASSDYRAGTEQFF. The CDR3 bases are TGTGCCAGCAGCGACTACCGGGCGGGAACTGAGCAGTTCTTC.

This clone was counted only a few times. V and J are TRBV10-3 and TRBJ1-2; D unresolved. This CDR3 spans 13 amino acids. Germline lookup yields CDR1 ENHRY and CDR2 SYGVKD. The V end lost 2 bases, the J end lost 7 bases, and 11 bases lay between the germline ends. CDR3 residues: CAISEGGSGGYTF. The DNA of the CDR3 is TGTGCCATCAGTGAGGGAGGTAGTGGTGGCTACACCTTC.

The genes are TRBV19 and TRBJ1-5; D is perhaps TRBD1 (6 bases). This CDR3 region has 15 residues. Looked up from germline, CDR1 is LNHDA and CDR2 is SQIVND (reference sequence). Trimming left V 3 bases short and J 5 bases short, with 14 bases between. In DNA form, the CDR3 reads TGTGCCAGTAGTATGTTTTCAGGGGCCGATCAGCCCCAGCATTTT. It encodes CASSMFSGADQPQHF.

The chain combines TRBV7-2 with TRBJ2-1; D unclear. The ends were cut back, 4 bases at V and 0 bases at J, with 16 bases in the middle. This CDR3 comprises 17 residues. Germline CDR1 and CDR2: SGHTA and FQGNSA. The chain's CDR3 is CASSSVPSRFSYNEQFF. The CDR3 nucleotides are TGTGCCAGCAGCTCAGTTCCCAGCAGGTTCTCCTACAATGAGCAGTTCTTC.

This clone was counted a single time. V is TRBV30 and J is TRBJ2-2; perhaps TRBD2 as D (6 bases). Germline lookup yields CDR1 GTSNPN and CDR2 SVGIG (reference sequence). This CDR3 spans 14 amino acids. The V end lost 3 bases, the J end lost 0 bases, and 8 bases lay between the germline ends. The DNA for the CDR3 is TGTGCCTGGAGGGAGGGAGCGAACACCGGGGAGCTGTTTTTT. Translation: CAWREGANTGELFF.

V and J are TRBV5-4 and TRBJ2-7; 8 bases fit TRBD2. V dropped 4 bases and J dropped 6; count of bases not matched to a gene: 6. The CDR3 runs 13 residues. The germline gives CDR1 SGHNT, CDR2 YYREEE (reference sequence). CDR3 nucleotides: TGTGCCAGCAGCGCCGGGACTAGTCGCGAGCAGTACTTC. Its protein is CASSAGTSREQYF.

The V gene is TRBV6-5, the J gene TRBJ2-7; 8 bases fit TRBD2. CDR1 is MNHEY, CDR2 SVGAGI, per germline. The CDR3 runs 15 residues. With 8 bases clipped from V and 0 bases from J, the junction kept 9 bases outside the gene matches. The CDR3 loop reads CASVGSGAGSYEQYF. The CDR3 DNA reads as TGTGCCAGCGTGGGTAGCGGGGCTGGCTCCTACGAGCAGTACTTC.

This chain joins TRBV19 and TRBJ2-3, with 8 bases identical to TRBD2. Trimming removed 1 base from V and 5 bases from J; junction bases left unmatched: 5. The length of the CDR3 is 15 residues. Germline assignment: CDR1 LNHDA and CDR2 SQIVND (reference sequence). CDR3: CASSIGPLAGDTQYF. The CDR3 DNA reads as TGTGCCAGTAGTATAGGTCCTCTAGCGGGAGATACGCAGTATTTT.

The chain is built from TRBV18 and TRBJ2-6; 7 bases fit TRBD1. Germline V CDR1 and CDR2: KGHSH, LQKENI. The CDR3 consists of 15 residues. V was pared by 5 bases and J by 1 base, with 2 bases of the junction left unmatched. Here the CDR3 reads CASSATGSGANVLTF. The CDR3 nucleotides read TGTGCCAGCTCAGCGACAGGGTCTGGGGCCAACGTCCTGACTTTC.

The V gene is TRBV19, the J gene TRBJ2-7; 8 nucleotides agree with TRBD1. There are 16 residues in the CDR3. CDR1 is LNHDA, CDR2 SQIVND, per germline (reference sequence). With V trimmed by 4 bases and J by 5 bases, 13 bases remained unmatched. CDR3 nucleotides: TGTGCCAGTAGTACCATCGGACAGGGAGATGCGGACGAGCAGTACTTC. It encodes CASSTIGQGDADEQYF.

CDR3 protein: CASTPGPRGSYEQYF. As DNA, the CDR3 is TGTGCCAGCACCCCAGGGCCCCGGGGGAGCTACGAGCAGTACTTC. The gene calls are TRBV7-9 and TRBJ2-7, with D maybe TRBD2 (6 bases). Germline CDR1 is SEHNR and CDR2 is FQNEAQ (reference sequence). The CDR3 length is 15 residues. V shed 7 bases and J shed 3 bases, with 19 bases lying between them.

This sequence joins TRBV2 and TRBJ2-3, with D unclear. The length of the CDR3 is 13 residues. CDR1 is SNHLY, CDR2 FYNNEI, per germline. V dropped 8 bases and J dropped 0 bases, with 9 bases sitting between them. The DNA for the CDR3 is TGTGCCAGCCGACTGGGTAGCACAGATACGCAGTATTTT. Amino acid sequence: CASRLGSTDTQYF.

This clone was seen only once. The genes are TRBV5-6 and TRBJ1-5; D uncertain. In germline, CDR1 is SGHDT, CDR2 YYEEEE. V shed 4 bases and J shed 8 bases, with 22 bases lying between them. This CDR3 region has 16 residues. The CDR3 loop is CASSLNRGSGSEPQHF. The CDR3 nucleotides read TGTGCCAGCAGCCTCAACAGAGGTTCGGGATCAGAGCCCCAGCATTTT.

This clone has more than one count but fewer than ten. V usage is TRBV28 and J usage is TRBJ2-1, with 7 bases identical to TRBD2. V trimming: 9 bases; J trimming: 8 bases; junction bases outside the gene matches: 7. The CDR3 extends over 12 amino acids. Germline CDR1 reads MDHEN; CDR2 reads SYDVKM. In DNA form, the CDR3 reads TGTGCCAGTGAAAGGGGAGGGGATGAGCAGTTCTTC. This translates into CASERGGDEQFF. Looking up the rest from reference TRBV28 and TRBJ2-1 gives the full variable domain: DVKVTQSSRYLVKRTGEKVFLECVQDMDHENMFWYRQDPGLGLRLIYFSYDVKMKEKGDIPEGYSVSREKKERFSLILESASTNQTSMYLCASERGGDEQFFGPGTRLTVL.

V usage is TRBV6-1 and J usage is TRBJ2-5; TRBD1 matches at 9 bases. CDR1 MNHNS and CDR2 SASEGT come from the germline V gene. V shed 3 bases and J 0 bases; nucleotides not matched to a gene: 5. This CDR3 comprises 16 residues. The CDR3 sequence: CASSEDRGDYQETQYF. CDR3 bases: TGTGCCAGCAGTGAGGACAGGGGAGATTACCAAGAGACCCAGTACTTC.